This T cell receptor (beta chain) comes out of a study of T cells in Graves' hyperthyroidism and ophthalmopathy. This clonotype occurred many times. What was amplified from RNA transcripts were TCR beta CDR3 regions. The HTBI primer set drove a first-round RT-PCR of the TCR CDR3. One entry per CDR3 protein, called by TCRdb with MiXCR from the multiplex PCR reads. Found here are nearly 250,000 distinct CDR3 sequences, over 15% of them singletons; the top ten hold 28%. The germline V gene has CDR1 SGDLS and CDR2 YYNGEE. The CDR3 runs to 15 residues. J was trimmed by 5 bases and V by 0 bases; bases with no gene match: 7.

The sequence derives from a woman between 18 and 29 years old with Graves' ophthalmopathy. Sequencing input: blood. This chain uses TRBV9 with TRBJ2-5; 7 bases are a match to TRBD2. As DNA, the CDR3 is TGTGCCAGCAGCGTAGCCCCGACTAGCAGTGAGACCCAGTACTTC. It yields the protein CASSVAPTSSETQYF.